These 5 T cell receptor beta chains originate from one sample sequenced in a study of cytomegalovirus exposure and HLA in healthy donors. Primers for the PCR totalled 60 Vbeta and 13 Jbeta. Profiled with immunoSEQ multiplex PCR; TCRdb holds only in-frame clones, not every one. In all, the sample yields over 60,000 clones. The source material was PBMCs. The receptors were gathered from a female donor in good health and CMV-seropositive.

As DNA, the CDR3 is TGTGCCAGCAGCGTTAGTTCGGACAGTCACTATGGCTACACCTTC. Its translation is CASSVSSDSHYGYTF. The chain employs TRBV9 and TRBJ1-2; D might be TRBD1 (6 bases). CDR1 is SGDLS, CDR2 YYNGEE, per germline. The CDR3 is made up of 15 amino acids. The ends were cut back, 2 bases at V and 3 bases at J, with 14 bases in the middle.

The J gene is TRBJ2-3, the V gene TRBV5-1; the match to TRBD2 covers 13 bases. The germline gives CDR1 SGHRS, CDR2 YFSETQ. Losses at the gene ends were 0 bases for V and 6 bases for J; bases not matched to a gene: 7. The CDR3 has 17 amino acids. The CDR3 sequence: CASSLARGLAGSDTQYF. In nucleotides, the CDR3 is TGCGCCAGCAGCTTGGCCCGGGGACTAGCGGGGAGCGATACGCAGTATTTT.

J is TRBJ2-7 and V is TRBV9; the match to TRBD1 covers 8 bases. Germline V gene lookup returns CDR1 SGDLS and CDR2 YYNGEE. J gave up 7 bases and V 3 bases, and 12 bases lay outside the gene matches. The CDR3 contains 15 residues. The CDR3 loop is CASSAGQGITREQYF. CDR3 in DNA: TGTGCCAGCAGCGCCGGACAGGGCATAACGCGGGAGCAGTACTTC.

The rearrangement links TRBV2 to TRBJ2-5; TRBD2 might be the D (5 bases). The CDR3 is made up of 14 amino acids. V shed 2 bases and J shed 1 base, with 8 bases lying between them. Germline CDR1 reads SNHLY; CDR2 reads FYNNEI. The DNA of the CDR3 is TGTGCCAGCAGTGAAAGAGGGATCCAAGAGACCCAGTACTTC. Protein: CASSERGIQETQYF.

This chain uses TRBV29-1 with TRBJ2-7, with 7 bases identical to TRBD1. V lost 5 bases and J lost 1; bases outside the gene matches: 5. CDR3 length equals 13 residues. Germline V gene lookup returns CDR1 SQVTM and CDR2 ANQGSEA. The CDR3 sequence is CSVRTGVSYEQYF. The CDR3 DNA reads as TGCAGCGTTCGTACAGGGGTTTCCTACGAGCAGTACTTC.